This T cell receptor beta chain was captured by sequencing in a study of control samples from healthy donors and cancer patients. Clones were read by immunoSEQ multiplex PCR, and TCRdb kept only the in-frame ones, dropping some. The data show about 170,000 clones, approximately 94% seen once. This clone turned up a few times. Sequencing input: blood. The receptor's source is a woman between 18 and 29 years old in good health.

CDR3: CASSYSGWEPQHF. DNA of the CDR3: TGTGCCAGCAGTTACTCAGGGTGGGAGCCCCAGCATTTT. The rearrangement uses TRBV6-5 and TRBJ1-5; D is ambiguous. V was clipped by 0 bases and J by 8 bases, with 8 bases between them. The CDR3 consists of 13 residues. Germline CDR1 is MNHEY and CDR2 is SVGAGI.